Listed here are 27 T cell receptor beta chains from one sample, sequenced in a study of T cell repertoires in cytomegalovirus infection. TCRdb re-derived calls from the reads in MiXCR, one entry per CDR3 protein. Among under 150,000 distinct CDR3 sequences listed, roughly 9% were seen once. The source material was PBMCs. Receptor source: a human donor in good health (CMV status not recorded). Some clones in this sample may be carry-over from other donors' samples.

The chain combines TRBV3-1 with TRBJ2-3; 7 bases map to TRBD2. CDR1 is LGHDT and CDR2 is YNNKEL in the germline V gene (reference sequence). The CDR3 spans 15 residues. The trim removed 1 base at V and 1 base at J, leaving 2 bases unmatched. The CDR3 DNA reads as TGTGCCAGCAGCCAAGTCCTAGCGGGCACAGATACGCAGTATTTT. Translated: CASSQVLAGTDTQYF.

V gene TRBV6-6 combines with J gene TRBJ2-1; D might be TRBD2 (6 bases). Trimming took off 5 bases at V and 8 bases at J, with 19 bases between the two ends. The CDR3 extends over 15 amino acids. Per germline, CDR1 MNHNY and CDR2 SVGAGI (reference sequence). The CDR3 here is CASSPGGRGSDEQFF. CDR3 nucleotide sequence: TGTGCCAGCAGTCCCGGGGGACGGGGGAGTGATGAGCAGTTCTTC.

This clonotype has a count of ten or more. The gene calls are TRBV7-2 and TRBJ2-5; 11 bases are a match to TRBD2. V gave up 2 bases and J gave up 4 bases; unmatched junction bases: 6. Germline-derived CDR1 and CDR2 are SGHTA and FQGNSA. There are 16 residues in the CDR3. The CDR3 coding sequence is TGTGCCAGCAGCTTATACACTAGCGGGGGCGTAGAGACCCAGTACTTC. This translates into CASSLYTSGGVETQYF. The full variable domain, in which reference TRBV7-2 and TRBJ2-5 provide the parts outside the CDR3, is GAGVSQSPSNKVTEKGKDVELRCDPISGHTALYWYRQSLGQGLEFLIYFQGNSAPDKSGLPSDRFSAERTGGSVSTLTIQRTQQEDSAVYLCASSLYTSGGVETQYFGPGTRLLVL.

This clonotype showed up many times. The CDR3 region is CASSLPGELFF. CDR3 nucleotides: TGTGCCAGCAGTTTGCCCGGGGAGCTGTTTTTT. The chain combines TRBV28 with TRBJ2-2; D gene ambiguous. Between the trimmed V and J ends, which lost 3 bases and 6 bases, there was a span of 2 bases. This CDR3 has 11 amino acids. CDR1 is MDHEN and CDR2 is SYDVKM in the germline V gene.

This clonotype was found many times. The CDR3: CASNKAGTEGSPLHF. As DNA, the CDR3 is TGTGCCAGCAACAAGGCGGGGACAGAGGGATCACCCCTCCACTTT. V and J are TRBV19 and TRBJ1-6; TRBD1 aligns across 7 bases. Germline V gene sequence: CDR1 LNHDA, CDR2 SQIVND (reference sequence). The V segment lost 9 bases and the J segment 10 bases; nucleotides outside the gene matches: 15. The CDR3 is made up of 15 amino acids.

This clonotype has a count of ten or more. The chain is built from TRBV7-6 and TRBJ2-5; D may be TRBD1 or TRBD2 (5 bases each). This CDR3 has 14 amino acids. Trimming pared 0 bases from V and 9 bases from J, leaving 14 bases between. Germline CDR1 is SGHVS and CDR2 is FNYEAQ. This CDR3 reads CASSLAGVRSAQYF. The CDR3 DNA sequence: TGTGCCAGCAGCTTAGCGGGGGTCAGGTCGGCCCAGTACTTC.

This clonotype was observed many times. The chain joins TRBV7-8 to TRBJ2-7; possible D gene TRBD2, 5 bases. Trimming pared 1 base from V and 3 bases from J, leaving 10 bases between. This CDR3 has 14 amino acids. The germline V gene has CDR1 SGHVS and CDR2 FQNEAQ. This CDR3 reads CASSLGPGNYEQYF. The CDR3 DNA sequence: TGTGCCAGCAGCTTAGGGCCCGGGAACTACGAGCAGTACTTC.

The J gene is TRBJ2-2, the V gene TRBV9, with 8 bases that match TRBD1. V lost 0 bases, J lost 6 bases, and 7 bases stayed unmatched. From germline, CDR1 is SGDLS and CDR2 YYNGEE. The CDR3 totals 16 residues. CDR3 region: CASSVGDRRKAGELFF. The CDR3 DNA follows: TGTGCCAGCAGCGTAGGGGACAGGAGGAAGGCCGGGGAGCTGTTTTTT.

This clonotype was recorded many times. The chain recombines TRBV19 with TRBJ1-5, with D unresolved. The germline V and J ends were trimmed by 6 bases and 0 bases, with 15 bases remaining between them. CDR1 is LNHDA, CDR2 SQIVND, per germline (reference sequence). The CDR3 is 16 amino acids. CDR3 amino acids: CASRSRPYHSNQPQHF. The CDR3 DNA follows: TGTGCCAGTAGAAGCCGTCCATACCATAGCAATCAGCCCCAGCATTTT.

The chain carries TRBV27 and TRBJ2-6; no firm D call. The length of the CDR3 is 14 residues. V lost 5 bases, J lost 2 bases, and 7 bases lay in between. Germline assignment: CDR1 MNHEY and CDR2 SMNVEV (reference sequence). The chain's CDR3 is CASSLLAGANVLTF. In DNA, the CDR3 is TGTGCCAGCAGTCTCCTGGCTGGGGCCAACGTCCTGACTTTC.

This clonotype was seen at least ten times. J is TRBJ2-3 and V is TRBV7-2; 8 bases fit TRBD2. CDR3 length equals 17 residues. CDR1 and CDR2 from the germline V gene are SGHTA and FQGNSA. The ends lost 3 bases at V and 1 base at J; junction bases unmatched: 9. The CDR3 nucleotides read TGTGCCAGCAGCTTGACTCTCGGGGGGGCAGGCACAGATACGCAGTATTTT. This encodes CASSLTLGGAGTDTQYF.

The table lists this clonotype with many counts. This chain connects TRBV7-8 to TRBJ2-1; D is ambiguous. The CDR3 spans 15 residues. V lost 5 bases and J 4 bases, leaving 15 bases between the germline ends. Germline V lookup: CDR1 SGHVS, CDR2 FQNEAQ. The CDR3 sequence: CASSPVWPSYNEQFF. CDR3 sequence (DNA): TGTGCCAGCAGCCCAGTCTGGCCTTCATACAATGAGCAGTTCTTC.

This clonotype has ten or more counts. The chain carries TRBV15 and TRBJ1-5; unclear D gene. Germline V gene data show CDR1 as LNHNV and CDR2 as YYDKDF (reference sequence). This CDR3 has 13 amino acids. V was trimmed by 5 bases and J by 4 bases, leaving 9 bases between them. The CDR3, as DNA: TGTGCCACCAGCGTAGACCATAATCAGCCCCAGCATTTT. It codes for CATSVDHNQPQHF.

This clonotype was found many times. The J gene is TRBJ2-1, the V gene TRBV20-1; 11 positions agree with TRBD2. Germline assignment: CDR1 DFQATT and CDR2 SNEGSKA (reference sequence). The J segment lost 10 bases and the V segment lost 1 base, leaving 9 bases of the junction unmatched. This CDR3 region has 15 residues. The CDR3 region has the DNA TGCAGTGCTAGAGGTGGTAGCGGGGGGGCCGGGGAGCAGTTCTTC. As protein: CSARGGSGGAGEQFF.

The chain recombines TRBV5-1 with TRBJ1-5; D ambiguous. The ends were cut back, 2 bases at V and 4 bases at J, with 10 bases in the middle. Germline V gene data show CDR1 as SGHRS and CDR2 as YFSETQ. The CDR3 has 14 amino acids. The CDR3 DNA follows: TGCGCCAGCAGCTTATCCGGGCATAATCAGCCCCAGCATTTT. Translated: CASSLSGHNQPQHF.

This clonotype was seen at least ten times. V is TRBV6-5 and J is TRBJ2-2; 12 nucleotides match TRBD2. Per the germline V gene, CDR1 is MNHEY and CDR2 is SVGAGI. V trimming: 7 bases; J trimming: 5 bases; junction bases outside the gene matches: 5. CDR3 length: 15 residues. For the CDR3, the DNA is TGTGCCAGCACCACCGGACTAGCGGGGACCGGGGAGCTGTTTTTT. Amino acids: CASTTGLAGTGELFF.

There are many counts of this clonotype. The chain combines TRBV7-6 with TRBJ2-1; the D is unclear. Germline V gene lookup returns CDR1 SGHVS and CDR2 FNYEAQ. The CDR3 totals 15 residues. Trimming cost V 1 base and J 8 bases, with 15 bases left between them. CDR3 residues: CASSLDGGAADEQFF. DNA of the CDR3: TGTGCCAGCAGCTTAGACGGCGGAGCCGCGGATGAGCAGTTCTTC.

This clonotype was detected once. This chain connects TRBV20-1 to TRBJ1-1; D gene unclear. The CDR3 loop spans 11 amino acids. Trimming stripped 2 bases from V and 4 bases from J, with 5 bases between. Germline CDR1 is DFQATT and CDR2 is SNEGSKA (reference sequence). The CDR3 reads CSARSVTEAFF. The CDR3 region has the DNA TGCAGTGCTAGAAGTGTCACTGAAGCTTTCTTT.

The rearrangement links TRBV27 to TRBJ2-3, with a tentative D call TRBD1 (5 bases). Germline lookup yields CDR1 MNHEY and CDR2 SMNVEV (reference sequence). This CDR3 is built from 13 residues. Trimming shortened V by 5 bases and J by 11 bases, and 17 bases separated the two germline ends. The CDR3 nucleotides are TGTGCCAGCAGTCGCATACCGACAGTCGAGCAGTATTTT. Translation: CASSRIPTVEQYF.

Only a few counts were recorded for this clonotype. The rearrangement uses TRBV5-1 and TRBJ1-1; D uncertain. Germline values: CDR1 SGHRS, CDR2 YFSETQ. V was trimmed by 0 bases and J by 5 bases, leaving 14 bases between them. This CDR3 spans 15 amino acids. This CDR3 reads CASSLESGGRTEAFF. CDR3 bases: TGCGCCAGCAGCTTGGAAAGTGGAGGAAGAACTGAAGCTTTCTTT.

This clonotype has a count of ten or more. The genes are TRBV7-2 and TRBJ2-1; no clear D. Trimming stripped 3 bases from V and 2 bases from J, with 11 bases between. Germline assignment: CDR1 SGHTA and CDR2 FQGNSA. The CDR3 contains 15 residues. The DNA for the CDR3 is TGTGCCAGCAGCTTGGGCCCTCTTCCCTACAATGAGCAGTTCTTC. The encoded protein is CASSLGPLPYNEQFF.

The chain carries TRBV28 and TRBJ2-5; maybe TRBD2 (6 bases). The V gene lost 6 bases and the J gene lost 3 bases, with 14 bases spanning the gap. CDR3 length: 14 amino acids. Germline V CDR1 and CDR2: MDHEN, SYDVKM. CDR3 in DNA: TGTGCCAGCAGACGCCGGGACTGGGAAGAGACCCAGTACTTC. Translation: CASRRRDWEETQYF.

The chain uses TRBV28 and TRBJ2-5; D possibly corresponds to TRBD1 (6 bases). Germline V gene lookup returns CDR1 MDHEN and CDR2 SYDVKM. The CDR3 is 12 residues long. V lost 11 bases and J lost 4, with 14 bases in between. This chain's CDR3 is CAGAGERETQYF. In nucleotides, the CDR3 is TGTGCCGGCGCAGGGGAGCGAGAGACCCAGTACTTC.

The sample holds many counts of this clonotype. The chain couples TRBV20-1 to TRBJ2-5; D may be TRBD1 (6 bases). The germline V gene encodes CDR1 DFQATT and CDR2 SNEGSKA (reference sequence). V gave up 5 bases and J gave up 3 bases, with 7 bases separating them. The CDR3 covers 11 residues. The chain's CDR3 is CSASGEETQYF. DNA for the CDR3: TGCAGTGCTTCAGGGGAAGAGACCCAGTACTTC.

This clonotype was counted many times. V is TRBV29-1 and J is TRBJ1-2; the D gene is possibly TRBD1 (5 bases). Germline V gives CDR1 SQVTM, CDR2 ANQGSEA. This CDR3 has 12 amino acids. Trimming cost V 2 bases and J 4 bases, with 8 bases left between them. CDR3 nucleotides: TGCAGCGTTGAACCAGGGTTCTATGGCTACACCTTC. Protein product: CSVEPGFYGYTF. The variable domain in full, completed from reference TRBV29-1 and TRBJ1-2, reads SAVISQKPSRDICQRGTSLTIQCQVDSQVTMMFWYRQQPGQSLTLIATANQGSEATYESGFVIDKFPISRPNLTFSTLTVSNMSPEDSSIYLCSVEPGFYGYTFGSGTRLTVV.

This clonotype was counted only a few times. This chain links TRBV14 with TRBJ2-7; no clear D gene. With 5 bases removed from V and 3 bases from J, the gap between germline ends came to 8 bases. This CDR3 is 12 amino acids long. Germline CDR1 reads SGHDN; CDR2 reads FVKESK. This chain's CDR3 is CASSSWGYEQYF. The CDR3 region has the DNA TGTGCCAGCAGCTCCTGGGGCTACGAGCAGTACTTC. The variable domain in full, completed from reference TRBV14 and TRBJ2-7, reads EAGVTQFPSHSVIEKGQTVTLRCDPISGHDNLYWYRRVMGKEIKFLLHFVKESKQDESGMPNNRFLAERTGGTYSTLKVQPAELEDSGVYFCASSSWGYEQYFGPGTRLTVT.

The chain combines TRBV20-1 with TRBJ2-3, with 10 nucleotides matching TRBD1. After removal of 4 bases from V and 4 bases from J, the junction contained 2 bases not matched to a gene. The V gene's germline CDR1 is DFQATT and CDR2 SNEGSKA (reference sequence). CDR3 size: 13 residues. The DNA for the CDR3 is TGCAGTGCTACTGGACAGGGGGCAGATACGCAGTATTTT. It codes for CSATGQGADTQYF.